This T cell receptor beta chain stems from a study of blood T cell repertoires in COVID-19. Per the original data handling: Using reference gene primer amplification, nucleated cell counts were estimated. TCRdb's table, derived via immunoSEQ multiplex PCR, lists solely in-frame clones and lacks some. V and J calls and clone size are those listed in that table; D and trimming were worked out from the DNA. The table has under 250,000 clones, 86% seen once; the top ten hold 1.5% to 2%. The sample comprised peripheral blood. The receptor was isolated from a woman aged 55-70 years who had recovered from COVID-19.

The CDR3 nucleotides read TGTGCCAGCAGCCCAAACGGTTACCCCGCCGAGCAGTACTTC. Protein: CASSPNGYPAEQYF. The V call is TRBV27, the J call TRBJ2-7, with D unclear. V lost 6 bases to trimming and J lost 6 bases, with 18 bases between them. Germline V gives CDR1 MNHEY, CDR2 SMNVEV (reference sequence). This CDR3 is built from 14 residues.